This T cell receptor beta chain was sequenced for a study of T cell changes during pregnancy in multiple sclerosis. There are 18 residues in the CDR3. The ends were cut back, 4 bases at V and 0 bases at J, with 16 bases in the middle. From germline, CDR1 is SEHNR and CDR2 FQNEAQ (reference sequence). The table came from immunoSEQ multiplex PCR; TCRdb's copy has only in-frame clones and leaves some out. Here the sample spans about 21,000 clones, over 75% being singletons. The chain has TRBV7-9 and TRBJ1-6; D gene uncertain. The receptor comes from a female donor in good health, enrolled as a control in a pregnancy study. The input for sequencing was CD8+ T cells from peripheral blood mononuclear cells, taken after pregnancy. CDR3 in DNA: TGTGCCAGCAGCTCGACCGTACGGGGTACCTCCTATAATTCACCCCTCCACTTT. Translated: CASSSTVRGTSYNSPLHF.